In its sample, the clone carrying this T cell receptor (beta chain) was seen a few times. This entry is derived from a study of shared clonotypes between healthy human individuals. This CDR3 has 18 residues. Looked up from germline, CDR1 is MDHEN and CDR2 is SYDVKM. The V gene end was trimmed by 6 bases and the J gene end by 2 bases; junction bases not matched to a gene: 10. Deep was the level at which the assay was run. Sequencing used immunoSEQ multiplex PCR; TCRdb keeps in-frame clones, though not all of them. The profile shows about half a million clones, around 79% of them singletons. This receptor was taken from a woman in her 40s in good health. Some clones in this sample may be carry-over from other donors' samples. The sample consisted of PBMCs. The chain is built from TRBV28 and TRBJ2-5; TRBD2 agrees at 15 bases. CDR3 coding DNA: TGTGCCAGCAGCAGGACTAGCGGGAGGGGCCCGCGGCAAGAGACCCAGTACTTC. This sequence encodes CASSRTSGRGPRQETQYF. Full variable domain (missing parts from reference TRBV28 and TRBJ2-5): DVKVTQSSRYLVKRTGEKVFLECVQDMDHENMFWYRQDPGLGLRLIYFSYDVKMKEKGDIPEGYSVSREKKERFSLILESASTNQTSMYLCASSRTSGRGPRQETQYFGPGTRLLVL.